These 7 T cell receptor beta chains share one sample of origin, sequenced in a study of blood T cell repertoires in COVID-19. Repertoires were generated with immunoSEQ multiplex PCR, while TCRdb's copy carries only in-frame clones and drops some. Counted here are roughly 200,000 clones, roughly 92% occurring once; the ten biggest clones make up about 0.8%. Sequenced material: peripheral blood. All receptors come from a man in his thirties or forties with COVID-19, enrolled during active disease.

This sequence joins TRBV9 and TRBJ1-3; TRBD1 might be the D (6 bases). From germline, CDR1 is SGDLS and CDR2 YYNGEE. V lost 2 bases and J 5 bases, leaving 14 bases between the germline ends. The CDR3 runs to 15 residues. In nucleotides, the CDR3 is TGTGCCAGCAGCGTGGACAGTTCCTCCAGAAACACCATATATTTT. Translating it yields CASSVDSSSRNTIYF.

The rearrangement links TRBV20-1 to TRBJ2-7, with a tentative D call TRBD1 (6 bases). CDR3 length: 11 residues. Trimming stripped 6 bases from V and 6 bases from J, with 12 bases between. Germline V gene sequence: CDR1 DFQATT, CDR2 SNEGSKA (reference sequence). This CDR3 reads CSAIQGREQYF. CDR3 sequence (DNA): TGCAGTGCCATACAGGGACGCGAGCAGTACTTC.

The chain is built from TRBV27 and TRBJ1-4, with a possible D match to TRBD1 (6 bases). CDR3 length equals 14 residues. CDR1 MNHEY and CDR2 SMNVEV come from the germline V gene (reference sequence). Trimming left V 5 bases short and J 2 bases short, with 9 bases between. CDR3 sequence reads: CASSPGHTNEKLFF. In DNA, the CDR3 is TGTGCCAGCAGTCCGGGACACACTAATGAAAAACTGTTTTTT.

Notes on this clone: In the same sample, other DNA sequences code for this CDR3. J is TRBJ1-1 and V is TRBV27; D gene ambiguous. Germline-derived CDR1 and CDR2 are MNHEY and SMNVEV (reference sequence). The CDR3 length is 13 residues. Trimming shortened V by 0 bases and J by 1 base, and 3 bases separated the two germline ends. This CDR3 reads CASSLSRNTEAFF. CDR3 nucleotides: TGTGCCAGCAGTTTATCCAGGAACACTGAAGCTTTCTTT.

The V and J genes are TRBV3-1 (or the pseudogene TRBV3-2) and TRBJ2-1; 7 bases map to TRBD2. J gave up 1 base and V 0 bases, and 9 bases lay outside the gene matches. This CDR3 contains 18 residues. Germline lookup yields CDR1 LGHDT and CDR2 YNNKEL (reference sequence). The CDR3 region is CASSQDPMRDYSYNEQFF. CDR3 DNA: TGTGCCAGCAGCCAAGATCCTATGCGGGACTATTCCTACAATGAGCAGTTCTTC.

The rearrangement links TRBV2 to TRBJ1-5; no clear D. Germline CDR1 SNHLY, CDR2 FYNNEI. The CDR3 spans 15 residues. The V gene lost 0 bases and the J gene lost 6 bases, with 12 bases spanning the gap. The CDR3 sequence is CASSEALGTPQPQHF. CDR3 sequence (DNA): TGTGCCAGCAGTGAAGCGCTAGGAACCCCTCAGCCCCAGCATTTT. Full variable domain (remainder filled in from reference TRBV2 and TRBJ1-5): EPEVTQTPSHQVTQMGQEVILRCVPISNHLYFYWYRQILGQKVEFLVSFYNNEISEKSEIFDDQFSVERPDGSNFTLKIRSTKLEDSAMYFCASSEALGTPQPQHFGDGTRLSIL.

A remark on this clone: One junction end disagrees with the germline gene, perhaps due to a read error. This chain connects TRBV7-6 to TRBJ1-1; D perhaps matches TRBD1 (5 bases). CDR3 length: 15 residues. Germline CDR1 and CDR2: SGHVS and FNYEAQ. CDR3 DNA: TGTGCCAGCAGCTTAGTTGGCGAGATGGACACTAAAGCTTTCTTT. The encoded protein is CASSLVGEMDTKAFF.